The 29 T cell receptor beta chains listed next were all sequenced from one sample in a study of memory CD8 T cells in hepatitis C reinfection. The time point denotes: pre-reinfection, 55 to 20 weeks before reinfection detection. The sorted cells went straight to TCR sequencing with no prior in vitro expansion. Profiling relied on immunoSEQ multiplex PCR, and the TCRdb table lists in-frame clones only, not all of them. Among about 6,200 clones, 75% to 90% were seen once, and the ten largest hold roughly 23%. The material sequenced was naive CD8+ T cells sorted from blood. The origin of the receptors is a man between 45 and 60 years old with hepatitis C virus infection.

The chain couples TRBV5-5 to TRBJ2-5; TRBD1 is a possible D gene (5 bases). The end of the DNA fits TRBJ2-7 better, so the J call may be wrong. CDR1 is SGHKS, CDR2 YYEKEE, per germline (reference sequence). The CDR3 spans 15 residues. CDR3 residues: CASSLGQGVSYEQYF. CDR3 nucleotide sequence: TGTGCCAGCAGCTTGGGGCAGGGTGTATCCTACGAGCAGTACTTC.

The CDR3 is CASSPTGVRYEQYF. CDR3 DNA sequence: TGTGCCAGCAGCCCGACAGGGGTCCGCTACGAGCAGTACTTC. The chain combines TRBV9 with TRBJ2-7; 8 nucleotides agree with TRBD1. Per germline, CDR1 SGDLS and CDR2 YYNGEE. V lost 4 bases to trimming and J lost 3 bases; unmatched junction nucleotides: 6. CDR3 length: 14 amino acids.

This sequence joins TRBV27 and TRBJ1-2, with TRBD1 matching 12 bases. Germline CDR1 is MNHEY and CDR2 is SMNVEV (reference sequence). The CDR3 extends over 20 amino acids. J was trimmed by 4 bases and V by 0 bases; bases with no gene match: 15. CDR3 in amino acids: CASSLSINGDRGPLGYGYTF. The CDR3 DNA reads as TGTGCCAGCAGTTTATCTATCAACGGGGACAGGGGGCCCCTCGGCTATGGCTACACCTTC.

Details on this clone: Germline and junction disagree at one end, which may indicate a read error. The sample contains more than one DNA sequence encoding this CDR3. V is TRBV23-1 and J is TRBJ1-4; D ambiguous. TRBV23-1 is noted as an ORF with a role that remains uncertain. The CDR3 runs to 15 residues. CDR3 amino acids: CASSQSTREGKKLFF. Written as DNA, the CDR3 is TGTGCCAGCAGTCAATCGACTAGGGAGGGTAAAAAACTGTTTTTT.

The chain joins TRBV19 to TRBJ2-3; 14 nucleotides line up with TRBD2. With 4 bases clipped from V and 2 bases from J, the junction kept 2 bases outside the gene matches. Germline V gives CDR1 LNHDA, CDR2 SQIVND (reference sequence). This CDR3 is 16 amino acids long. This CDR3 is CASSRTSGGYTDTQYF. The CDR3 region has the DNA TGTGCCAGTAGTAGGACTAGCGGGGGGTACACAGATACGCAGTATTTT. The full variable domain, its missing parts supplied by reference TRBV19 and TRBJ2-3, is DGGITQSPKYLFRKEGQNVTLSCEQNLNHDAMYWYRQDPGQGLRLIYYSQIVNDFQKGDIAEGYSVSREKKESFPLTVTSAQKNPTAFYLCASSRTSGGYTDTQYFGPGTRLTVL.

The V gene is TRBV4-1, the J gene TRBJ2-1; 13 bases agree with TRBD2. CDR1 is MGHRA, CDR2 YSYEKL, per germline. The CDR3 spans 17 residues. Trimming cost V 4 bases and J 8 bases; bases outside gene matches: 11. The CDR3 here is CASSPPRRTSGRYEQFF. CDR3 in DNA: TGCGCCAGCAGCCCGCCTAGAAGGACTAGCGGGAGATATGAGCAGTTCTTC.

This rearrangement joins TRBV2 to TRBJ1-5; D perhaps matches TRBD1 (6 bases). With 6 bases removed from V and 7 bases from J, the gap between germline ends came to 10 bases. This CDR3 spans 12 amino acids. The germline gives CDR1 SNHLY, CDR2 FYNNEI. In DNA, the CDR3 is TGTGCCAGCAGGCAGGGGCCCCAGCCCCAGCATTTT. Translated: CASRQGPQPQHF.

The V and J genes are TRBV5-4 and TRBJ2-5; D is undetermined. This CDR3 is 14 amino acids long. With 3 bases removed from V and 5 bases from J, the gap between germline ends came to 14 bases. Germline V CDR1 and CDR2: SGHNT, YYREEE (reference sequence). The DNA of the CDR3 is TGTGCCAGCAGCTCCCCTCTCGCGATGGAGACCCAGTACTTC. Encoded protein: CASSSPLAMETQYF.

This clone appeared a few times. V is TRBV9 and J is TRBJ1-4; a possible D gene is TRBD1 (6 bases). V was trimmed by 6 bases and J by 3 bases, leaving 12 bases between them. The CDR3 extends over 14 amino acids. Germline-derived CDR1 and CDR2 are SGDLS and YYNGEE. The CDR3 nucleotides are TGTGCCAGCACCTCAGGGGCGGCTAATGAAAAACTGTTTTTT. Translated, it gives CASTSGAANEKLFF.

The chain couples TRBV27 to TRBJ2-1, with 10 bases aligning to TRBD2. CDR3 length: 16 residues. V dropped 6 bases and J dropped 5; count of bases not matched to a gene: 10. Germline CDR1 is MNHEY and CDR2 is SMNVEV (reference sequence). CDR3 coding DNA: TGTGCCAGCAGAACAATAGGACTAGCGGACGACAATGAGCAGTTCTTC. It specifies CASRTIGLADDNEQFF.

V and J are TRBV30 and TRBJ2-5; a possible D gene is TRBD2 (6 bases). TRBJ2-7 explains the end of the DNA better; the J call may be wrong. This CDR3 is built from 13 residues. Germline values: CDR1 GTSNPN, CDR2 SVGIG (reference sequence). Here the CDR3 reads CAWPPGEGYEQYF. DNA for the CDR3: TGTGCCTGGCCTCCGGGAGAGGGCTACGAGCAGTACTTC.

This clone rates as medium-sized. Other DNA sequences within the sample encode an identical CDR3. The rearrangement joins TRBV7-9 to TRBJ1-1, with D possibly matching TRBD1 (6 bases). CDR3 length: 15 residues. Per germline, CDR1 SEHNR and CDR2 FQNEAQ (reference sequence). The V end was cut by 4 bases, the J end by 0 bases, with 12 bases between. The CDR3 sequence is CASSSWTDMNTEAFF. The DNA of the CDR3 is TGTGCCAGCAGCTCTTGGACAGACATGAACACTGAAGCTTTCTTT.

The chain is built from TRBV2 and TRBJ2-1; tentative D call: TRBD1 (6 bases). Trimming pared 1 base from V and 7 bases from J, leaving 14 bases between. The CDR3 contains 15 residues. Germline assignment: CDR1 SNHLY and CDR2 FYNNEI. The CDR3 DNA reads as TGTGCCAGCAGTGAAGAGGCGACAGGCTTGAATGAGCAGTTCTTC. Its translation is CASSEEATGLNEQFF. Variable domain in full (rest from reference TRBV2 and TRBJ2-1): EPEVTQTPSHQVTQMGQEVILRCVPISNHLYFYWYRQILGQKVEFLVSFYNNEISEKSEIFDDQFSVERPDGSNFTLKIRSTKLEDSAMYFCASSEEATGLNEQFFGPGTRLTVL.

The gene calls are TRBV27 and TRBJ2-7; TRBD1 agrees at 9 bases. Germline-derived CDR1 and CDR2 are MNHEY and SMNVEV (reference sequence). This CDR3 is built from 14 residues. V lost 7 bases, J lost 5 bases, and 9 bases stayed unmatched. The CDR3 DNA sequence: TGTGCCAGCAAGCAACAGGGGGCATCTGACGAGCAGTACTTC. Translating it yields CASKQQGASDEQYF.

The rearrangement joins TRBV6-6 to TRBJ1-6; TRBD1 is a possible D gene (6 bases). Trimming stripped 4 bases from V and 5 bases from J, with 9 bases between. Germline CDR1 and CDR2: MNHNY and SVGAGI (reference sequence). This CDR3 is 14 amino acids long. The CDR3 nucleotides read TGTGCCAGCAGTTTACAGGGAGATAATTCACCCCTCCACTTT. Protein sequence: CASSLQGDNSPLHF.

The chain links TRBV18 to TRBJ2-1; TRBD2 matches 11 bases. This CDR3 is built from 15 residues. The germline gives CDR1 KGHSH, CDR2 LQKENI. V shed 3 bases, J shed 4 bases, and the junction held 2 bases outside the gene matches. This chain's CDR3 is CASSPTSGMYNEQFF. As DNA, the CDR3 is TGTGCCAGCTCACCGACTAGCGGGATGTACAATGAGCAGTTCTTC.

The rearrangement links TRBV5-6 to TRBJ1-1; TRBD1 is a possible D gene (5 bases). Trimming pared 0 bases from V and 4 bases from J, leaving 13 bases between. The germline V gene has CDR1 SGHDT and CDR2 YYEEEE. CDR3 length equals 15 residues. CDR3 DNA sequence: TGTGCCAGCAGCTTGGAGGAAATTACAGGCACTGAAGCTTTCTTT. This sequence encodes CASSLEEITGTEAFF. Drawing the rest from reference TRBV5-6 and TRBJ1-1, the complete variable domain is DAGVTQSPTHLIKTRGQQVTLRCSPKSGHDTVSWYQQALGQGPQFIFQYYEEEERQRGNFPDRFSGHQFPNYSSELNVNALLLGDSALYLCASSLEEITGTEAFFGQGTRLTVV.

This chain joins TRBV11-3 and TRBJ1-1; D not resolved. The CDR3 runs to 13 residues. V was clipped by 6 bases and J by 1 base, with 9 bases between them. Germline lookup yields CDR1 SGHNT and CDR2 YENEEA. CDR3 sequence: CASSSRSNTEAFF. The CDR3 bases are TGTGCCAGCAGTTCTAGGTCGAACACTGAAGCTTTCTTT. Full variable domain (missing parts from reference TRBV11-3 and TRBJ1-1): EAGVVQSPRYKIIEKKQPVAFWCNPISGHNTLYWYLQNLGQGPELLIRYENEEAVDDSQLPKDRFSAERLKGVDSTLKIQPAELGDSAVYLCASSSRSNTEAFFGQGTRLTVV.

This rearrangement joins TRBV27 to TRBJ1-3, with unresolved D. The CDR3 is made up of 15 amino acids. The germline V gene has CDR1 MNHEY and CDR2 SMNVEV (reference sequence). The V gene lost 4 bases and the J gene lost 3 bases, with 13 bases spanning the gap. CDR3 loop: CASSSGTGIGNTIYF. The CDR3 DNA reads as TGTGCCAGCAGTTCCGGAACGGGGATTGGAAACACCATATATTTT.

The CDR3 nucleotides read TGCGCCAGCAGCCAAACTACCCTCGGGACTAGCGGGAGGGCCGGGGCCTACAATGAGCAGTTCTTC. This codes for CASSQTTLGTSGRAGAYNEQFF. This chain joins TRBV4-1 and TRBJ2-1; 16 bases line up with TRBD2. V was pared by 2 bases and J by 2 bases, with 15 bases of the junction left unmatched. Germline V gene data show CDR1 as MGHRA and CDR2 as YSYEKL. CDR3 length equals 22 residues.

The gene calls are TRBV6-5 and TRBJ1-5, with 8 bases that match TRBD1. This CDR3 has 15 amino acids. V dropped 7 bases and J dropped 2; count of bases not matched to a gene: 7. Germline V gene sequence: CDR1 MNHEY, CDR2 SVGAGI. The CDR3 DNA sequence: TGTGCCAGCAAACCCACGGACAGGGGCAATCAGCCCCAGCATTTT. It is translated as CASKPTDRGNQPQHF.

This clone was seen a handful of times. The chain uses TRBV7-9 and TRBJ2-5, with TRBD2 identical over 7 bases. CDR1 is SEHNR and CDR2 is FQNEAQ in the germline V gene (reference sequence). The CDR3 has 14 residues. With 7 bases clipped from V and 2 bases from J, the junction kept 7 bases outside the gene matches. The DNA of the CDR3 is TGTGCCAGCACTAGCGGAGGCTATCAAGAGACCCAGTACTTC. Protein product: CASTSGGYQETQYF.

This clone came up a few times. This chain joins TRBV4-1 and TRBJ2-7, with a weak D call TRBD1 (6 bases). Trimming shortened V by 0 bases and J by 2 bases, and 11 bases separated the two germline ends. The CDR3 is 15 amino acids. Germline V gene sequence: CDR1 MGHRA, CDR2 YSYEKL. The CDR3: CASSQERQAAYEQYF. CDR3 in DNA: TGCGCCAGCAGCCAAGAACGACAGGCCGCCTACGAGCAGTACTTC.

The count of this clone is one. The rearrangement joins TRBV7-3 to TRBJ1-1; 11 bases fit TRBD1. The germline CDR1 and CDR2 sequences are SGHTA and FQGTGA. V shed 1 base and J 7 bases; nucleotides not matched to a gene: 2. This CDR3 region has 14 residues. The CDR3 spells CASSLMGTGGEAFF. The CDR3 DNA follows: TGTGCCAGCAGCTTAATGGGGACAGGGGGTGAAGCTTTCTTT.

The chain recombines TRBV6-5 with TRBJ2-5; 7 bases align to TRBD1. The germline V gene encodes CDR1 MNHEY and CDR2 SVGAGI. V lost 6 bases, J lost 5 bases, and 6 bases stayed unmatched. This CDR3 contains 13 residues. The CDR3 loop is CASRWTGEETQYF. The DNA of the CDR3 is TGTGCCAGCAGATGGACAGGAGAGGAGACCCAGTACTTC.

This chain links TRBV29-1 with TRBJ2-7, with TRBD2 matching over 13 bases. This CDR3 comprises 16 residues. Trimming at V came to 7 bases and at J to 3 bases, leaving 12 bases not matched to a gene. From germline, CDR1 is SQVTM and CDR2 ANQGSEA. Here the CDR3 DNA reads TGCAGCGCCTTAGGACTAGCGGGAGCCCACAACTACGAGCAGTACTTC. Protein sequence: CSALGLAGAHNYEQYF.

The chain has TRBV7-9 and TRBJ2-2; 10 bases align to TRBD2. The CDR3 extends over 16 amino acids. The trim removed 4 bases at V and 4 bases at J, leaving 6 bases unmatched. Germline V lookup: CDR1 SEHNR, CDR2 FQNEAQ (reference sequence). CDR3 protein: CASSSPLAGGTGELFF. The CDR3 nucleotides are TGTGCCAGCAGCTCTCCCTTAGCGGGAGGCACCGGGGAGCTGTTTTTT.

The genes are TRBV27 and TRBJ2-3; a weak D match, TRBD1 (6 bases). CDR3 length: 11 residues. Trimming cost V 6 bases and J 10 bases, with 11 bases left between them. CDR1 is MNHEY and CDR2 is SMNVEV in the germline V gene (reference sequence). The CDR3 bases are TGTGCCAGCAGCCAGGGGATGGCGCAGTATTTT. It translates to CASSQGMAQYF.

J is TRBJ1-1 and V is TRBV4-2, with TRBD1 as a possible D gene (5 bases). CDR1 and CDR2 from the germline V gene are LGHNA and YNFKEQ. V was trimmed by 4 bases and J by 5 bases, leaving 11 bases between them. This CDR3 is 13 amino acids long. The CDR3 here is CASSLSGATEAFF. As DNA, the CDR3 is TGTGCCAGCAGCCTAAGTGGGGCAACTGAAGCTTTCTTT.